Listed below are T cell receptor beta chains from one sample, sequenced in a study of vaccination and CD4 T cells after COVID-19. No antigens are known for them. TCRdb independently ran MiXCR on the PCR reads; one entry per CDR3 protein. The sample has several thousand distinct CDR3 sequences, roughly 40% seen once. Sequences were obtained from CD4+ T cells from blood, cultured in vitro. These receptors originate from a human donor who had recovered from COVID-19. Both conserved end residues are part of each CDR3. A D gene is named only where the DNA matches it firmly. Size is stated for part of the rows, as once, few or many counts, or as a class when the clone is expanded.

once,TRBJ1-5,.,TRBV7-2,TGTGCCAGCAGCCCCTACTTAGGGTCAAATCAGCCCCAGCATTTT,CASSPYLGSNQPQHF
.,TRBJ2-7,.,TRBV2,TGTGCCAGCAGGGTTGGAGGACCGACCTACGAGCAGTACTTC,CASRVGGPTYEQYF
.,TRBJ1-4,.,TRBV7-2,TGTGCCAGCAGCTTAGCCCAGCTAAGTCAAGAAAAACTGTTTTTT,CASSLAQLSQEKLFF
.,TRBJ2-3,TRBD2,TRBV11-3,TGTGCCAGCAGCACCGTAACCGGGACTAGCGGCACAGATACGCAGTATTTT,CASSTVTGTSGTDTQYF
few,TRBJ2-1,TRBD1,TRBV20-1,TGCAGTGCTACCCGACAGGGAGATGAGCAGTTCTTC,CSATRQGDEQFF
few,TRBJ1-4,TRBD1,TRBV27,TGTGCCAGCAGTTCACAGGGGGCTGAAAAACTGTTTTTT,CASSSQGAEKLFF
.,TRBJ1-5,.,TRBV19,TGTGCCAGTGACAACAGAGCGTATAGCAATCAGCCCCAGCATTTT,CASDNRAYSNQPQHF
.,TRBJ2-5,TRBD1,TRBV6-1,TGTGCCAGCAGAACCAGGGACAGGCAGGAAGCCGGCTTCCAAGAGACCCAGTACTTC,CASRTRDRQEAGFQETQYF
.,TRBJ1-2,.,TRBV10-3,TGTGCCATCAGTGACCCGGGGGGGTCTAACTATGGCTACACCTTC,CAISDPGGSNYGYTF
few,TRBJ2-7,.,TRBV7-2,TGTGCCAGCAGCTTAAGGCCAGGGGCCAGCTCCTACGAGCAGTACTTC,CASSLRPGASSYEQYF
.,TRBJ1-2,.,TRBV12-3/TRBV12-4,TGTGCCAGCAGTTTAGGCGATTTTTCCCCCCGGGATGGCTACACCTTC,CASSLGDFSPRDGYTF
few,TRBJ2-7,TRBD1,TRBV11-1,TGTGCCAGCAGCCAGGTCGGGACAGGGTTTTACGAGCAGTACTTC,CASSQVGTGFYEQYF
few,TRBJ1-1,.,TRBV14,TGTGCCAGCAGCCAAGTCTTACACGCTGAAGCTTTCTTT,CASSQVLHAEAFF
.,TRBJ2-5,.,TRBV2,TGTGCCAGCAGTGAACCCGGGGGGCGTCGAGAGACCCAGTACTTC,CASSEPGGRRETQYF
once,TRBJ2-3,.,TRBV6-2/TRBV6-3,TGTGCCAGCACCGATAGGGGTGCAGATACGCAGTATTTT,CASTDRGADTQYF
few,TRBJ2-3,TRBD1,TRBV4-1,TGCGCCAGCAGCCAACCGAGGGACAGGGTCTCTACGCAGTATTTT,CASSQPRDRVSTQYF
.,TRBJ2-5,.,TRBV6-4,TGTGCCAGCAGTGTGGAAGAGACCCAGTACTTC,CASSVEETQYF
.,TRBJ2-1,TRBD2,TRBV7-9,TGTGCCAGCAGCCCAGACCTAAGGACTAGCGGGAGGGCCAATGAGCAGTTCTTC,CASSPDLRTSGRANEQFF